This T cell receptor (beta chain) emerged from a study of blood T cell repertoires in COVID-19. Study-level background: PBMCs, B-cell-depleted T cells, or T cells were the source of the cDNA or gDNA that made up the material.

Only in-frame clones appear in the TCRdb table, and some are missing; sequencing was by immunoSEQ multiplex PCR. Among 250,000 to 400,000 clones listed, around 90% were seen once. This CDR3 is built from 15 residues. The germline V and J ends were trimmed by 8 bases and 0 bases, with 14 bases remaining between them. Germline loops: CDR1 LNHDA, CDR2 SQIVND (reference sequence). The receptor comes from a woman aged 25 to 39 with COVID-19, enrolled during active disease. J is TRBJ2-1 and V is TRBV19; a weak D match, TRBD1 (6 bases). Sequencing used peripheral blood. CDR3 sequence reads: CASAPGHSSYNEQFF. CDR3 bases: TGTGCCAGTGCTCCGGGACACAGCTCCTACAATGAGCAGTTCTTC.